Below are 10 T cell receptor beta chains sequenced from a single sample in a study of blood T cell repertoires in COVID-19. The repertoire was sequenced with immunoSEQ multiplex PCR; TCRdb's copy has only in-frame clones and lacks some. The sample lists 100,000 to 150,000 clones; around 80% were seen once. Sample: peripheral blood. Receptors were obtained from a man aged 40-49 years with active or convalescent COVID-19.

The chain couples TRBV5-6 to TRBJ1-1, with 8 bases matching TRBD1. The germline gives CDR1 SGHDT, CDR2 YYEEEE. This CDR3 is 15 amino acids long. After removal of 3 bases from V and 7 bases from J, the junction contained 11 bases not matched to a gene. CDR3 nucleotide sequence: TGTGCCAGCAGCTCAGCTATGACAGGGGCTGTTGAAGCTTTCTTT. It yields the protein CASSSAMTGAVEAFF.

The CDR3 region is CASIPPGGGPNYGYTF. The DNA for the CDR3 is TGTGCCAGCATCCCCCCAGGAGGTGGCCCTAACTATGGCTACACCTTC. V and J are TRBV28 and TRBJ1-2, with D hard to call. The CDR3 runs 16 residues. CDR1 is MDHEN and CDR2 is SYDVKM in the germline V gene. V lost 7 bases and J lost 0, with 18 bases in between.

This clone was observed a handful of times. V usage is TRBV3-1 (or the pseudogene TRBV3-2) and J usage is TRBJ1-1; a weak D match, TRBD1 (5 bases). This CDR3 comprises 14 residues. Trimming took 4 bases from V and 2 from J, leaving 11 bases between them. Germline V CDR1 and CDR2: LGHDT, YNNKEL (reference sequence). CDR3 nucleotide sequence: TGTGCCAGCAGCCCTCAGGGAATTAACACTGAAGCTTTCTTT. Translating it yields CASSPQGINTEAFF.

V usage is TRBV19 and J usage is TRBJ2-5; D ambiguous. CDR3 length equals 13 residues. The V end was cut by 0 bases, the J end by 4 bases, with 6 bases between. Looked up from germline, CDR1 is LNHDA and CDR2 is SQIVND (reference sequence). The CDR3 region is CASSIDQLETQYF. Written as DNA, the CDR3 is TGTGCCAGTAGTATAGATCAACTAGAGACCCAGTACTTC.

The CDR3 loop is CASSLAGGTVEAFF. CDR3 coding DNA: TGTGCCAGCAGCTTAGCGGGCGGGACGGTGGAAGCTTTCTTT. The chain combines TRBV7-9 with TRBJ1-1, with D possibly TRBD1 on 5 matching bases. Trimming took off 0 bases at V and 8 bases at J, with 13 bases between the two ends. The CDR3 is made up of 14 amino acids. Germline V gene lookup returns CDR1 SEHNR and CDR2 FQNEAQ (reference sequence). The entire variable domain, with the rest obtained from reference TRBV7-9 and TRBJ1-1, is as follows: DTGVSQNPRHKITKRGQNVTFRCDPISEHNRLYWYRQTLGQGPEFLTYFQNEAQLEKSRLLSDRFSAERPKGSFSTLEIQRTEQGDSAMYLCASSLAGGTVEAFFGQGTRLTVV.

The chain uses TRBV2 and TRBJ2-2; 8 nucleotides line up with TRBD2. The J segment lost 7 bases and the V segment lost 10 bases, leaving 8 bases of the junction unmatched. Germline assignment: CDR1 SNHLY and CDR2 FYNNEI. This CDR3 is 13 amino acids long. The CDR3 is CAIAGTSGGELFF. CDR3 bases: TGTGCCATCGCCGGGACTAGTGGCGGGGAGCTGTTTTTT. Supplemented by reference TRBV2 and TRBJ2-2, the full variable domain reads EPEVTQTPSHQVTQMGQEVILRCVPISNHLYFYWYRQILGQKVEFLVSFYNNEISEKSEIFDDQFSVERPDGSNFTLKIRSTKLEDSAMYFCAIAGTSGGELFFGEGSRLTVL.

The table lists this clone with a few counts. The CDR3 DNA follows: TGTGCCAGCAGCTTCCCCCCTTCGGACAACTCTGGAAACACCATATATTTT. Its protein product is CASSFPPSDNSGNTIYF. The chain joins TRBV7-9 to TRBJ1-3, with D maybe TRBD1 (5 bases). V was pared by 3 bases and J by 0 bases, with 15 bases between. CDR1 is SEHNR and CDR2 is FQNEAQ in the germline V gene (reference sequence). This CDR3 has 17 residues.

This clone has a count of ten or more. The chain links TRBV7-9 to TRBJ2-1; D is perhaps TRBD2 (5 bases). V lost 10 bases and J lost 6, with 22 bases in between. The CDR3 is 15 amino acids. Looked up from germline, CDR1 is SEHNR and CDR2 is FQNEAQ (reference sequence). The CDR3 sequence is CATITGVPERNEQFF. The CDR3 nucleotides read TGTGCCACTATTACCGGGGTACCAGAGCGCAATGAGCAGTTCTTC.

This sequence joins TRBV29-1 and TRBJ1-1; D is uncertain. The CDR3 covers 11 residues. CDR1 SQVTM and CDR2 ANQGSEA come from the germline V gene. With 6 bases removed from V and 11 bases from J, the gap between germline ends came to 16 bases. CDR3 sequence reads: CSVDQGVVAFF. The CDR3 nucleotides are TGCAGCGTCGACCAAGGAGTTGTCGCTTTCTTT.

The genes are TRBV18 and TRBJ1-2; TRBD1 agrees at 7 bases. The CDR3 is 14 amino acids. In germline, CDR1 is KGHSH, CDR2 LQKENI. J lost 4 bases, V lost 5 bases, and 7 bases had no gene match. CDR3 in amino acids: CASSAYGTAYGYTF. In DNA form, the CDR3 reads TGTGCCAGCTCAGCATACGGGACAGCCTATGGCTACACCTTC.